One sample yielded the 27 T cell receptor beta chains listed below, sequenced in a study of patients and donors after allogeneic stem cell transplantation. TCRdb reanalysed the RT-PCR reads using MiXCR and keeps one entry per CDR3 protein. This table holds a few hundred thousand distinct CDR3 sequences, roughly 38% found once. The sample was blood, either unsorted or a sorted T cell fraction (not recorded which). The receptors originated from a human donor who was either an allogeneic HSCT recipient or a stem cell or donor lymphocyte infusion donor (not recorded which). It is not recorded whose cells these are; they may come from a transplant donor.

Only a few counts were recorded for this clonotype. The CDR3 reads CASSLGTYHTEAFF. The CDR3 nucleotides are TGTGCCAGCAGCTTGGGGACATACCACACTGAAGCTTTCTTT. This chain connects TRBV7-2 to TRBJ1-1; weak D call: TRBD1 (6 bases). The CDR3 contains 14 residues. Germline assignment: CDR1 SGHTA and CDR2 FQGNSA. Trimming pared 3 bases from V and 3 bases from J, leaving 11 bases between.

The V call is TRBV6-6, the J call TRBJ1-5, with no clear D. Germline loops: CDR1 MNHNY, CDR2 SVGAGI (reference sequence). CDR3 length equals 14 residues. V shed 5 bases and J shed 9 bases, with 17 bases lying between them. CDR3 sequence: CASSLGLGKGPQHF. The CDR3 nucleotides read TGTGCCAGCAGTCTCGGACTCGGTAAAGGGCCCCAGCATTTT.

The table lists this clonotype with a few counts. The chain carries TRBV7-9 and TRBJ1-4; no reliable D call. The CDR3 consists of 15 residues. The V end was cut by 1 base, the J end by 12 bases, with 18 bases between. The germline CDR1 and CDR2 sequences are SEHNR and FQNEAQ (reference sequence). The CDR3 is CASSLETPPRSQLFF. In DNA, the CDR3 is TGTGCCAGCAGCTTAGAGACTCCACCCAGGTCGCAACTGTTTTTT.

V is TRBV9 and J is TRBJ2-1; TRBD2 matches 9 bases. J gave up 6 bases and V 0 bases, and 4 bases lay outside the gene matches. Germline-derived CDR1 and CDR2 are SGDLS and YYNGEE. The CDR3 runs 15 residues. CDR3 protein: CASSVETSGSNEQFF. In DNA, the CDR3 is TGTGCCAGCAGCGTAGAAACTAGCGGGTCCAATGAGCAGTTCTTC. The full variable domain, its missing parts supplied by reference TRBV9 and TRBJ2-1, is DSGVTQTPKHLITATGQRVTLRCSPRSGDLSVYWYQQSLDQGLQFLIQYYNGEERAKGNILERFSAQQFPDLHSELNLSSLELGDSALYFCASSVETSGSNEQFFGPGTRLTVL.

This chain uses TRBV15 with TRBJ2-7; 8 bases map to TRBD1. The CDR3 is 15 residues long. Unmatched junction bases numbered 3, after V lost 0 bases and J lost 2 bases. CDR1 is LNHNV and CDR2 is YYDKDF in the germline V gene (reference sequence). The CDR3 region is CATSRDQGAPYEQYF. The CDR3 DNA sequence: TGTGCCACCAGCAGAGATCAGGGGGCTCCCTACGAGCAGTACTTC.

This clonotype has only a few counts. Sequence at one end of the junction differs from germline and may be a read error. The CDR3 region is CASSQHPGVF. The DNA of the CDR3 is TGCGCCAGCAGCCAACATCCCGGAGTCTTC. The V call is TRBV4-3, the J call TRBJ2-1, with no clear D. CDR1 is LGHNA, CDR2 YSLEER, per germline. This CDR3 is 10 amino acids long.

This clonotype appeared a few times. V usage is TRBV10-3 and J usage is TRBJ1-2, with TRBD1 matching over 7 bases. This CDR3 comprises 14 residues. V dropped 10 bases and J dropped 5; count of bases not matched to a gene: 13. CDR1 and CDR2 (germline): ENHRY, SYGVKD. The CDR3 sequence is CATSRQGGGYGYTF. The CDR3 DNA follows: TGTGCCACCTCCCGACAGGGAGGAGGGTATGGCTACACCTTC.

This clonotype was counted a few times. This chain uses TRBV9 with TRBJ1-3, with D tentatively TRBD1 (6 bases). This CDR3 contains 14 residues. CDR1 and CDR2 from the germline V gene are SGDLS and YYNGEE. The V and J ends lost 0 bases and 4 bases respectively, with 8 bases between them. CDR3: CASSVEGGGNTIYF. CDR3 nucleotides: TGTGCCAGCAGCGTAGAGGGGGGAGGAAACACCATATATTTT.

This clonotype was seen a few times. This chain connects TRBV20-1 to TRBJ1-6; 10 bases map to TRBD1. The CDR3 is 14 amino acids. Germline CDR1 is DFQATT and CDR2 is SNEGSKA (reference sequence). The V gene end was trimmed by 3 bases and the J gene end by 11 bases; junction bases not matched to a gene: 7. CDR3 in DNA: TGCAGTGCTAGCACGGACAGGGGGGCTCCACCCCTCCACTTT. It encodes CSASTDRGAPPLHF.

The chain employs TRBV27 and TRBJ2-7; 11 bases align to TRBD1. The CDR3 is made up of 15 amino acids. The ends lost 5 bases at V and 6 bases at J; junction bases unmatched: 9. The germline CDR1 and CDR2 sequences are MNHEY and SMNVEV (reference sequence). The CDR3 sequence is CASSQPGQGVSEQYF. The CDR3 DNA reads TGTGCCAGCAGTCAGCCGGGACAGGGGGTATCCGAGCAGTACTTC.

The chain recombines TRBV24-1 with TRBJ2-1; D perhaps matches TRBD2 (6 bases). V dropped 4 bases and J dropped 8 bases, with 14 bases sitting between them. Germline CDR1 is KGHDR and CDR2 is SFDVKD. The CDR3 covers 14 residues. DNA of the CDR3: TGTGCCACCAGTGACCCTAGCGCTGGAGATGAGCAGTTCTTC. Protein product: CATSDPSAGDEQFF.

The chain recombines TRBV4-3 with TRBJ2-6; D is undetermined. Trimming shortened V by 1 base and J by 0 bases, and 10 bases separated the two germline ends. The CDR3 has 17 residues. The germline V gene has CDR1 LGHNA and CDR2 YSLEER. CDR3 amino acids: CASSQVSSNSGANVLTF. The CDR3 nucleotides are TGCGCCAGCAGCCAAGTCTCCTCCAACTCTGGGGCCAACGTCCTGACTTTC.

V is TRBV6-5 and J is TRBJ1-4; D possibly corresponds to TRBD1 (5 bases). CDR3 size: 14 residues. Germline CDR1 is MNHEY and CDR2 is SVGAGI. Trimming pared 5 bases from V and 8 bases from J, leaving 15 bases between. The CDR3: CASSLGDGPEKLFF. DNA of the CDR3: TGTGCCAGCAGTCTCGGGGACGGACCCGAAAAACTGTTTTTT.

The rearrangement joins TRBV7-9 to TRBJ2-7, with 7 nucleotides matching TRBD1. The CDR3 length is 14 residues. V lost 6 bases to trimming and J lost 5 bases; unmatched junction nucleotides: 10. Germline V gene data show CDR1 as SEHNR and CDR2 as FQNEAQ (reference sequence). For the CDR3, the DNA is TGTGCCAGCAGTTATACAGGGGTTTTGGACGAGCAGTACTTC. Residues: CASSYTGVLDEQYF.

This clonotype was observed a few times. The chain is built from TRBV5-1 and TRBJ1-1, with 7 bases matching TRBD1. Germline assignment: CDR1 SGHRS and CDR2 YFSETQ. J gave up 0 bases and V 4 bases, and 15 bases lay outside the gene matches. There are 18 residues in the CDR3. CDR3 nucleotides: TGCGCCAGCAGCCCTCGGGGACAGCCGCCGACCTTGAACACTGAAGCTTTCTTT. Its translation is CASSPRGQPPTLNTEAFF. The full variable domain, completed using reference TRBV5-1 and TRBJ1-1, is KAGVTQTPRYLIKTRGQQVTLSCSPISGHRSVSWYQQTPGQGLQFLFEYFSETQRNKGNFPGRFSGRQFSNSRSEMNVSTLELGDSALYLCASSPRGQPPTLNTEAFFGQGTRLTVV.

In this sample, this clonotype turned up a few times. The rearrangement uses TRBV27 and TRBJ1-5; 12 positions match TRBD1. CDR1 MNHEY and CDR2 SMNVEV come from the germline V gene (reference sequence). Germline trimming cut 7 bases from V and 2 bases from J; bases unmatched to any gene: 9. CDR3 length: 17 residues. Written as DNA, the CDR3 is TGTGCCAGCAAAAGAGGGGGACAGGGGGCGGGCAATCAGCCCCAGCATTTT. Its translation: CASKRGGQGAGNQPQHF.

The CDR3 protein is CASSRMTGEPQPQHF. The CDR3 DNA is TGTGCCAGCAGCCGCATGACAGGGGAGCCTCAGCCCCAGCATTTT. This sequence joins TRBV4-2 and TRBJ1-5, with 8 bases identical to TRBD1. Germline lookup yields CDR1 LGHNA and CDR2 YNFKEQ. There are 15 residues in the CDR3. The junction had 8 bases not matched to a gene; V was cut back by 4 bases and J by 6 bases.

The table lists this clonotype with a few counts. This sequence joins TRBV4-1 and TRBJ1-1; D is undetermined. The CDR3 has 12 amino acids. V lost 2 bases to trimming and J lost 7 bases, with 8 bases between them. Germline CDR1 reads MGHRA; CDR2 reads YSYEKL. The CDR3 is CASSQTSGEAFF. The CDR3 nucleotides are TGCGCCAGCAGCCAAACCTCTGGTGAAGCTTTCTTT.

This clonotype has only a few counts. The rearrangement joins TRBV12-3 or TRBV12-4 to TRBJ2-1, with 11 bases that match TRBD2. The V gene end was trimmed by 10 bases and the J gene end by 9 bases; junction bases not matched to a gene: 17. CDR3 length: 16 residues. CDR3 loop: CATSYPSGGSWTEQFF. As DNA, the CDR3 is TGTGCCACTTCGTACCCTAGCGGGGGGTCGTGGACTGAGCAGTTCTTC.

This clonotype came up a few times. The J gene is TRBJ1-5, the V gene TRBV12-3 or TRBV12-4; D ambiguous. The V end was cut by 7 bases, the J end by 0 bases, with 13 bases between. This CDR3 region has 15 residues. CDR3 bases: TGTGCCAGCACCCCGGGCAGCTATAGCAATCAGCCCCAGCATTTT. Protein product: CASTPGSYSNQPQHF.

The chain links TRBV2 to TRBJ1-1; unclear D gene. Germline assignment: CDR1 SNHLY and CDR2 FYNNEI. V was cut by 5 bases and J by 4 bases, with 11 bases left in between. The CDR3 length is 13 residues. The CDR3 here is CASSIEGFTEAFF. DNA for the CDR3: TGTGCCAGCAGTATCGAGGGATTCACTGAAGCTTTCTTT. Complete variable domain (other parts from reference TRBV2 and TRBJ1-1): EPEVTQTPSHQVTQMGQEVILRCVPISNHLYFYWYRQILGQKVEFLVSFYNNEISEKSEIFDDQFSVERPDGSNFTLKIRSTKLEDSAMYFCASSIEGFTEAFFGQGTRLTVV.

J is TRBJ1-2 and V is TRBV12-3 or TRBV12-4, with unresolved D. Trimming cost V 2 bases and J 4 bases, with 14 bases left between them. The CDR3 consists of 15 residues. CDR3 bases: TGTGCCAGCAGTTTAAGGGTACCCCCTAGCTATGGCTACACCTTC. Protein sequence: CASSLRVPPSYGYTF.

The rearrangement links TRBV24-1 to TRBJ2-2, with a weak D call TRBD2 (7 bases). CDR1 KGHDR and CDR2 SFDVKD come from the germline V gene. The CDR3 is made up of 14 amino acids. Trimming shortened V by 9 bases and J by 6 bases, and 16 bases separated the two germline ends. In nucleotides, the CDR3 is TGTGCCACCGGCGAGAGGGGGGGCGCCGGGGAGCTGTTTTTT. This sequence encodes CATGERGGAGELFF.

The chain uses TRBV12-3 or TRBV12-4 and TRBJ1-2; D possibly corresponds to TRBD1 (6 bases). There are 14 residues in the CDR3. V lost 3 bases to trimming and J lost 8 bases, with 16 bases between them. The CDR3 DNA sequence: TGTGCCAGCAGTTTGAGAACAGGGACAAACGGCTACACCTTC. Translating gives CASSLRTGTNGYTF.

This clonotype was detected a few times. This chain joins TRBV12-3 or TRBV12-4 and TRBJ1-2, with D possibly TRBD1 on 5 matching bases. The CDR3 consists of 15 residues. The V end was cut by 1 base, the J end by 3 bases, with 12 bases between. The CDR3 loop is CASSLGRQGDYGYTF. The DNA of the CDR3 is TGTGCCAGCAGTTTAGGTCGGCAGGGTGACTATGGCTACACCTTC.

The chain uses TRBV7-9 and TRBJ1-4, with no clear D. CDR3 length equals 13 residues. Trimming took 1 base from V and 8 from J, leaving 8 bases between them. Germline values: CDR1 SEHNR, CDR2 FQNEAQ (reference sequence). CDR3 bases: TGTGCCAGCAGCTTAGTGGGGAGCGAAAAACTGTTTTTT. Translating gives CASSLVGSEKLFF.

This clonotype was seen a few times. The chain has TRBV6-2 or TRBV6-3 and TRBJ1-5; 7 nucleotides agree with TRBD1. With V trimmed by 0 bases and J by 4 bases, 9 bases remained unmatched. Looked up from germline, CDR1 is MNHEY and CDR2 is SVGEGT. This CDR3 contains 17 residues. The CDR3 here is CASSYSGWGTENQPQHF. The DNA for the CDR3 is TGTGCCAGCAGTTACTCCGGGTGGGGGACAGAGAATCAGCCCCAGCATTTT.